This entry lists 21 T cell receptor beta chains sequenced from one sample in a study of identical twins (dated by TCRdb to the mid-2010s). Library preparation was by 5' RACE. TCRdb records Illumina HiSeq 2000 as the sequencer. TCRdb ran its own pipeline on the public reads, namely fastp trimming at Q25 and MiXCR clone calling, and kept in-frame beta chains. When rows share a CDR3 protein, they turn into one entry using the most common DNA and genes. The sample table holds 200,000 to 250,000 distinct CDR3 sequences, of which 8% to 11% were seen once. Approximately 11% of the sample goes to the ten largest clones. Sequencing was carried out using memory T cells sorted from blood. The cell subset or site label, read with the paper, signifies: CD45RO+ enriched T cells. These receptors originate from a middle-aged man in good health.

This clonotype was counted a few times. The chain links TRBV18 to TRBJ1-4, with TRBD1 matching 7 bases. The CDR3 extends over 15 amino acids. After removal of 5 bases from V and 7 bases from J, the junction contained 10 bases not matched to a gene. Looked up from germline, CDR1 is KGHSH and CDR2 is LQKENI. The CDR3 bases are TGTGCCAGCTCAGGAGAGGGACAGTTCTCTGAAAAACTGTTTTTT. Its translation: CASSGEGQFSEKLFF.

The V gene is TRBV3-1, the J gene TRBJ2-2; D not certain. The CDR3 runs 14 residues. Germline loops: CDR1 LGHDT, CDR2 YNNKEL (reference sequence). V lost 4 bases, J lost 3 bases, and 9 bases lay in between. The DNA of the CDR3 is TGTGCCAGCAGCCCCAACCTTTACACCGGGGAGCTGTTTTTT. This codes for CASSPNLYTGELFF.

This chain joins TRBV5-1 and TRBJ2-3; 13 positions match TRBD2. Germline-derived CDR1 and CDR2 are SGHRS and YFSETQ. The CDR3 has 19 amino acids. Trimming cost V 2 bases and J 2 bases; bases outside gene matches: 11. CDR3 protein: CASSFSRTSGGATTDTQYF. The CDR3 DNA reads as TGCGCCAGCAGCTTTTCGAGGACTAGCGGGGGAGCGACCACAGATACGCAGTATTTT. Together with reference TRBV5-1 and TRBJ2-3, the CDR3 gives the full variable domain: KAGVTQTPRYLIKTRGQQVTLSCSPISGHRSVSWYQQTPGQGLQFLFEYFSETQRNKGNFPGRFSGRQFSNSRSEMNVSTLELGDSALYLCASSFSRTSGGATTDTQYFGPGTRLTVL.

This clonotype has a handful of counts. The genes are TRBV7-2 and TRBJ2-5; 11 bases agree with TRBD2. Unmatched junction bases numbered 10, after V lost 2 bases and J lost 5 bases. This CDR3 region has 17 residues. Germline V CDR1 and CDR2: SGHTA, FQGNSA. CDR3 in amino acids: CASSLSISSGRSETQYF. The CDR3 coding sequence is TGTGCCAGCAGCTTATCAATCTCTAGCGGGAGGAGTGAGACCCAGTACTTC.

This clonotype was seen repeatedly, ten times or more. This chain joins TRBV12-3 or TRBV12-4 and TRBJ2-2; 8 bases line up with TRBD2. Trimming cost V 5 bases and J 5 bases; bases outside gene matches: 13. The CDR3 is 17 amino acids. The CDR3 here is CASSTLRQRELTGELFF. In DNA, the CDR3 is TGTGCCAGCAGTACCTTACGGCAGCGGGAGTTAACCGGGGAGCTGTTTTTT.

The chain links TRBV19 to TRBJ2-2; perhaps TRBD1 as D (5 bases). V lost 3 bases to trimming and J lost 6 bases, with 14 bases between them. The length of the CDR3 is 15 residues. Per germline, CDR1 LNHDA and CDR2 SQIVND (reference sequence). The CDR3 sequence: CASSMGQGWSGELFF. The DNA for the CDR3 is TGTGCCAGTAGTATGGGGCAGGGATGGTCCGGGGAGCTGTTTTTT.

The sample holds a few counts of this clonotype. The CDR3 DNA follows: TGTGCCAGCAGCGTAGGTCCAGCGGGAGGAACATACGAGCAGTACTTC. Translation gives CASSVGPAGGTYEQYF. The gene calls are TRBV9 and TRBJ2-7, with 9 bases identical to TRBD2. With 0 bases clipped from V and 4 bases from J, the junction kept 8 bases outside the gene matches. The CDR3 sequence is 16 residues long. Germline lookup yields CDR1 SGDLS and CDR2 YYNGEE.

Ten or more counts support this clonotype. The rearrangement links TRBV5-1 to TRBJ2-3; D is undetermined. The germline V and J ends were trimmed by 4 bases and 3 bases, with 12 bases remaining between them. From germline, CDR1 is SGHRS and CDR2 YFSETQ. The CDR3 sequence is 14 residues long. CDR3: CASSPGGWTDTQYF. The CDR3 nucleotides read TGCGCCAGCAGCCCGGGTGGGTGGACAGATACGCAGTATTTT.

The chain carries TRBV6-5 and TRBJ2-7; 7 bases line up with TRBD2. This CDR3 contains 15 residues. After removal of 2 bases from V and 3 bases from J, the junction contained 7 bases not matched to a gene. The germline V gene encodes CDR1 MNHEY and CDR2 SVGAGI. CDR3 in DNA: TGTGCCAGCAGTTACGGCAGGGAGGGGTTCTACGAGCAGTACTTC. Translating gives CASSYGREGFYEQYF.

In this sample, this clonotype turned up many times. The rearrangement links TRBV9 to TRBJ1-1; no firm D call. The germline V and J ends were trimmed by 3 bases and 5 bases, with 11 bases remaining between them. The CDR3 spans 13 residues. CDR1 is SGDLS, CDR2 YYNGEE, per germline. The CDR3 is CASSAQTNTEAFF. The CDR3 DNA reads as TGTGCCAGCAGCGCCCAGACCAATACTGAAGCTTTCTTT.

V and J are TRBV7-2 and TRBJ2-1; 10 bases fit TRBD2. The CDR3 sequence is 16 residues long. V trimming: 5 bases; J trimming: 4 bases; junction bases outside the gene matches: 8. Germline-derived CDR1 and CDR2 are SGHTA and FQGNSA. The DNA of the CDR3 is TGTGCCAGCAGCCCGAGTTCTAGCGGGAGTTACAATGAGCAGTTCTTC. It codes for CASSPSSSGSYNEQFF. Full variable domain (missing parts from reference TRBV7-2 and TRBJ2-1): GAGVSQSPSNKVTEKGKDVELRCDPISGHTALYWYRQSLGQGLEFLIYFQGNSAPDKSGLPSDRFSAERTGGSVSTLTIQRTQQEDSAVYLCASSPSSSGSYNEQFFGPGTRLTVL.

The chain is built from TRBV5-1 and TRBJ1-1; tentatively, D is TRBD1 (6 bases). CDR1 is SGHRS, CDR2 YFSETQ, per germline. V lost 4 bases, J lost 4 bases, and 17 bases lay in between. The CDR3 spans 15 residues. This CDR3 reads CASSREGDLSTEAFF. The CDR3 bases are TGCGCCAGCAGCCGGGAGGGGGATTTAAGCACTGAAGCTTTCTTT.

This clonotype has only a few counts. This rearrangement joins TRBV20-1 to TRBJ1-1; no clear D gene. The germline V gene encodes CDR1 DFQATT and CDR2 SNEGSKA (reference sequence). The CDR3 contains 12 residues. V was trimmed by 6 bases and J by 4 bases, leaving 12 bases between them. CDR3 nucleotide sequence: TGCAGTGCAACCGACGGGGTCACTGAAGCTTTCTTT. This gives the protein CSATDGVTEAFF.

This clonotype occurred many times. The rearrangement uses TRBV4-2 and TRBJ2-5, with TRBD2 matching 10 bases. Germline CDR1 reads LGHNA; CDR2 reads YNFKEQ. CDR3 size: 16 residues. Trimming removed 1 base from V and 4 bases from J; junction bases left unmatched: 6. CDR3 residues: CASSQAAGTSVETQYF. In nucleotides, the CDR3 is TGTGCCAGCAGCCAAGCGGCCGGGACTAGCGTAGAGACCCAGTACTTC.

This sequence joins TRBV5-1 and TRBJ1-6, with D unclear. The V gene's germline CDR1 is SGHRS and CDR2 YFSETQ. The CDR3 loop spans 15 amino acids. Trimming stripped 4 bases from V and 1 base from J, with 9 bases between. The CDR3 coding sequence is TGCGCCAGCAGCCCCGGAATATCCTATAATTCACCCCTCCACTTT. Protein: CASSPGISYNSPLHF.

J is TRBJ2-3 and V is TRBV20-1, with 10 nucleotides matching TRBD1. The CDR3 is 14 residues long. The germline CDR1 and CDR2 sequences are DFQATT and SNEGSKA (reference sequence). The ends lost 6 bases at V and 4 bases at J; junction bases unmatched: 7. CDR3 nucleotide sequence: TGCAGTGCCCCGGGACAGGGGTCTTCAGATACGCAGTATTTT. Protein product: CSAPGQGSSDTQYF.

This chain joins TRBV29-1 and TRBJ2-1; TRBD2 matches 11 bases. The CDR3 runs 15 residues. V gave up 5 bases and J gave up 5 bases; unmatched junction bases: 8. Germline V gene data show CDR1 as SQVTM and CDR2 as ANQGSEA. CDR3 coding DNA: TGCAGCGTTTTACCGGGACTAGCGGTTGACAATGAGCAGTTCTTC. Translated: CSVLPGLAVDNEQFF.

The rearrangement joins TRBV21-1 to TRBJ2-7; TRBD2 is taken as the D call from the table, unchecked against the DNA. TRBV21-1 is classified as a pseudogene. This CDR3 spans 17 amino acids. The CDR3 is CASSKGGGGGLGNEQYF. As DNA, the CDR3 is TGTGCCAGCAGCAAAGGCGGGGGAGGGGGTCTAGGAAACGAGCAGTACTTC.

The rearrangement uses TRBV20-1 and TRBJ1-2; TRBD1 agrees at 9 bases. CDR1 and CDR2 (germline): DFQATT, SNEGSKA (reference sequence). This CDR3 has 15 residues. The J segment lost 7 bases and the V segment lost 4 bases, leaving 13 bases of the junction unmatched. The CDR3 nucleotides read TGCAGTGCTACAACCGGGACAGGGTTGCGAGGTGGCTACACCTTC. It yields the protein CSATTGTGLRGGYTF.

This clonotype turned up a few times. The rearrangement links TRBV20-1 to TRBJ2-7, with no clear D. In germline, CDR1 is DFQATT, CDR2 SNEGSKA (reference sequence). V lost 5 bases to trimming and J lost 4 bases, with 9 bases between them. The CDR3 extends over 11 amino acids. CDR3 residues: CSAPSPYEQYF. The CDR3 coding sequence is TGCAGTGCTCCTTCCCCGTACGAGCAGTACTTC.

The chain employs TRBV20-1 and TRBJ2-5; no definite D call. The V and J ends lost 4 bases and 0 bases respectively, with 6 bases between them. The CDR3 extends over 12 amino acids. Germline V gives CDR1 DFQATT, CDR2 SNEGSKA (reference sequence). In DNA form, the CDR3 reads TGCAGTGCTAAGGTCTACCAAGAGACCCAGTACTTC. It yields the protein CSAKVYQETQYF.